There are a few counts of the clone carrying this T cell receptor beta chain. What it binds is not known. TCRdb processed the RACE reads anew with MiXCR; each CDR3 protein has one entry. The table includes fewer than 200,000 distinct CDR3 sequences, under 25% detected once. The sample originates from a study of human T cells and chemical hapten exposure. Study context: The use of 2% DPC on about 2 cm by about 2 cm of upper inner arm skin constituted sensitization. Study-wide findings and caveats: Patch test score showed a positive correlation with PT1 expanded TCR counts.

Between the trimmed V and J ends, which lost 3 bases and 5 bases, there was a span of 6 bases. Germline assignment: CDR1 SQVTM and CDR2 ANQGSEA. This CDR3 comprises 11 residues. Stated time point: patch test 1, 2 weeks after DPC sensitization. Treatment in this sample: therapeutic diphenylcyclopropenone sensitization with weekly scalp DPC. The study drew its donors from alopecia patients who were 18 to 70 years old and suitable for DPC. The origin of this receptor is a woman in her 50s with alopecia areata. Some clones in this sample may be carry-over from other donors' samples. The chain is built from TRBV29-1 and TRBJ2-3; no clear D gene. The sample was whole blood, taken in connection with sensitization to the hapten diphenylcyclopropenone (DPC). For the CDR3, the DNA is TGCAGCGTTGATCTGGTAGATACGCAGTATTTT. Translating it yields CSVDLVDTQYF.